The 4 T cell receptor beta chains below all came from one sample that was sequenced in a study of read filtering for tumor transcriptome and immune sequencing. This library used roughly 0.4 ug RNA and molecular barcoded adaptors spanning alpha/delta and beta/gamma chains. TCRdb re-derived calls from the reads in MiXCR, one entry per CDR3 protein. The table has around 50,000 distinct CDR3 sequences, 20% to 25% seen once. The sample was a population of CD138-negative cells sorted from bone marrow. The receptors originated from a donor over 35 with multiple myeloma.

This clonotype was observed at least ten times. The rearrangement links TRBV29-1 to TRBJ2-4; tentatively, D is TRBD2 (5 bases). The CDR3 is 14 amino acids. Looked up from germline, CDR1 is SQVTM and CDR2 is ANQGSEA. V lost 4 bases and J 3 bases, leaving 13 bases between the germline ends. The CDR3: CSVGEIFDKNIQYF. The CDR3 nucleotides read TGCAGCGTTGGGGAGATATTTGACAAAAACATTCAGTACTTC.

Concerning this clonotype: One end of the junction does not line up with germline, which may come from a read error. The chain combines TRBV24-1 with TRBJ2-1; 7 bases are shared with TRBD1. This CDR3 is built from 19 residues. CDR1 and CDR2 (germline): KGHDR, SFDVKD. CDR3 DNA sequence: TGTGCCACCAGTGACTCCACCCAATTGACAGGGAGCTCCTTCAATGAGCAGTTCTTC. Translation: CATSDSTQLTGSSFNEQFF.

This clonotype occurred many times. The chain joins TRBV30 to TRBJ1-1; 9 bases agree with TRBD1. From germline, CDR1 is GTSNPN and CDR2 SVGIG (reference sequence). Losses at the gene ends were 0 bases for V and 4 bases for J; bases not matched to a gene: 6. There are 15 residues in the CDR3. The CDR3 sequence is CAWSVGTGLGTEAFF. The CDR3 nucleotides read TGTGCCTGGAGTGTCGGGACAGGGCTGGGCACTGAAGCTTTCTTT.

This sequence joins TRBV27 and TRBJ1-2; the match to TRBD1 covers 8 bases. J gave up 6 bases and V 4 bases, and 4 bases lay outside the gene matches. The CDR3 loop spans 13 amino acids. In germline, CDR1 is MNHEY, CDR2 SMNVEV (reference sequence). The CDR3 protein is CASSSQGGHGYTF. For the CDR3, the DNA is TGTGCCAGCAGTTCACAGGGGGGGCATGGCTACACCTTC.